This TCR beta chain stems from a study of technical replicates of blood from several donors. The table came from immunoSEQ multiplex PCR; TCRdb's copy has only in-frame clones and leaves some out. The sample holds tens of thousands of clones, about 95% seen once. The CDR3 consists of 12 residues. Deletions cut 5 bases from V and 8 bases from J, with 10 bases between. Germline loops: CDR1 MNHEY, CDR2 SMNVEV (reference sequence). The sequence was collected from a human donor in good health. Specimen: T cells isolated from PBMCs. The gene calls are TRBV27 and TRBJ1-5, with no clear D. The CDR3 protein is CASSRGTEPQHF. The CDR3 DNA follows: TGTGCCAGCAGTCGGGGAACGGAGCCCCAGCATTTT.